This T cell receptor beta chain emerged from a study of radiotherapy plus CTLA-4 blockade in lung cancer. Measured with immunoSEQ multiplex PCR; TCRdb has only the in-frame clones, and not every one. The sample consists of approximately 98,000 clones, approximately 78% of them appearing once. The CDR3 spans 14 residues. Germline lookup yields CDR1 MNHNY and CDR2 SVGAGI (reference sequence). Trimming took 5 bases from V and 7 from J, leaving 15 bases between them. The rearrangement joins TRBV6-6 to TRBJ2-1; perhaps TRBD1 as D (6 bases). This clonotype was sampled from a human donor with non-small cell lung cancer who had a partial response to radiotherapy plus ipilimumab. The sample consisted of peripheral blood, taken from a patient treated with radiotherapy plus ipilimumab. The CDR3 nucleotides are TGTGCCAGCAGTATTACACAAGACAGGAATGAGCAGTTCTTC. Translated: CASSITQDRNEQFF.